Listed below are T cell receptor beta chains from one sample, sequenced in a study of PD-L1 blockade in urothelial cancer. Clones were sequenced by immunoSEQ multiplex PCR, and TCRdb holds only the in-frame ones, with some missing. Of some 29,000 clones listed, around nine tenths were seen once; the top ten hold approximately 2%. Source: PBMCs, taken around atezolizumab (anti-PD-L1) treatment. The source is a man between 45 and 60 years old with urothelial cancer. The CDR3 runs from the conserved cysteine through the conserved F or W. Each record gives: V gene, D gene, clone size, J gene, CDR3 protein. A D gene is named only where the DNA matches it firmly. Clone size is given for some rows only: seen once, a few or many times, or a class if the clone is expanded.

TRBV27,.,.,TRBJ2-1,CASSLSAGANEQFF
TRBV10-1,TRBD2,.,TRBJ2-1,CASSIGLAGNEQFF
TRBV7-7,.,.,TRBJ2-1,CASSLVSGDEQFF
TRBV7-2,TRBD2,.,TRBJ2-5,CASSLTSGGQETQYF
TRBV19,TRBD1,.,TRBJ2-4,CASIGTGQNIQYF
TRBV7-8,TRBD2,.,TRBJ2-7,CASSGERPSGRDYEQYF
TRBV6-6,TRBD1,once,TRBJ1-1,CASSLDNRDRGKAFF
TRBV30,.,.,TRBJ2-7,CAWSGPLEQYF
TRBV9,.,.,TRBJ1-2,CASSLQPTGFYGYTF
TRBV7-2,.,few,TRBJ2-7,CASSPQVGAVYEQYF
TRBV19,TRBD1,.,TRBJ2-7,CASSTQGDADEQYF
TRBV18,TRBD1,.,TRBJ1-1,CASSENRGQTEAFF
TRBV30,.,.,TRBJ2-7,CAWARGTYEQYF
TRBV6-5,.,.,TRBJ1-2,CASSYMGAPNYGYTF
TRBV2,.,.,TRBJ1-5,CASRREDQPQHF
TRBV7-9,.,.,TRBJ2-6,CASSLTGRTSGANVLTF
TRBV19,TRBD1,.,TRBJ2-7,CASSTLPGTGGYEQYF
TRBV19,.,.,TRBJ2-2,CASSHSGGRPGELFF
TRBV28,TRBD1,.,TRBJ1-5,CASSPTGGGNQPQHF
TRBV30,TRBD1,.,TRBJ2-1,CAWDTGTGGRNEQFF
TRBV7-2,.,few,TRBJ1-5,CASSLQAYSNQPQHF
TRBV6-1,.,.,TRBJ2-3,CASSVTSGPPDTQYF
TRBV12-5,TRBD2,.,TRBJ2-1,CASGLAIISGLAGVYTNEQFF
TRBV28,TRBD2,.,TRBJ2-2,CASSGGGLITGELFF
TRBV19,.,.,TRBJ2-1,CASSIGASEYNEQFF
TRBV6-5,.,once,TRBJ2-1,CASSYSRANEQFF
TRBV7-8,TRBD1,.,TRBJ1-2,CASSLARTGNGFYGYTF
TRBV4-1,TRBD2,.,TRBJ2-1,CASSVTSDPYNEQFF
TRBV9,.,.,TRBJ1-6,CASSAQDSTDNSPLHF
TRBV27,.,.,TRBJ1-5,CASSPGTGGNQPQHF
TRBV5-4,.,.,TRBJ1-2,CAVGTGGYGYTF
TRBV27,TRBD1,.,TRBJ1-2,CASSLSDRASGYTF
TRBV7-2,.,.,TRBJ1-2,CASSPMGGYGYTF
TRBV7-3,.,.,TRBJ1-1,CASSRGGGGTEAFF
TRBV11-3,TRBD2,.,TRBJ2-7,CASSSPTSGSGEQYF
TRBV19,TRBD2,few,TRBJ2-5,CASRISGGASPETQYF
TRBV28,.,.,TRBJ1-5,CASSLPKGANTNQPQHF